This T cell receptor beta chain was recovered during a study of cytomegalovirus exposure and HLA in healthy donors. The primer mix had 60 Vbeta and 13 Jbeta primers. Using immunoSEQ multiplex PCR, the repertoire was profiled, and TCRdb retains in-frame clones only, with some absent. There are more than 65,000 clones in the sample; under 80% occur only once, and 5.5% to 7% lies in the top ten. The material sequenced was PBMCs. The receptor comes from a man between 18 and 35 years old in good health and CMV-seropositive.

CDR3 DNA sequence: TGTGCCAGCAGCCAAGGCCAGCGGGGAGACAATGAGCAGTTCTTC. Its translation is CASSQGQRGDNEQFF. The chain employs TRBV14 and TRBJ2-1, with TRBD2 identical over 7 bases. The CDR3 spans 15 residues. After removal of 1 base from V and 5 bases from J, the junction contained 5 bases not matched to a gene. The germline V gene encodes CDR1 SGHDN and CDR2 FVKESK.